Below are 30 T cell receptor beta chains sequenced from a single sample in a study of blood T cell repertoires in COVID-19. Clones were sequenced by immunoSEQ multiplex PCR, and TCRdb holds only the in-frame ones, with some missing. The repertoire holds 120,000 to 150,000 clones, with 84% as singletons. Sequenced input: PBMCs or T cells enriched from blood (not recorded which). Receptor source: a woman aged 50 to 60 with acute COVID-19.

The V and J genes are TRBV18 and TRBJ1-1; tentatively, D is TRBD1 (5 bases). With 6 bases removed from V and 1 base from J, the gap between germline ends came to 9 bases. The CDR3 contains 13 residues. CDR1 is KGHSH, CDR2 LQKENI, per germline. The CDR3 loop reads CASSRTTNTEAFF. DNA of the CDR3: TGTGCCAGCTCCCGGACAACGAACACTGAAGCTTTCTTT.

The chain employs TRBV5-1 and TRBJ2-7, with 11 bases that match TRBD2. Germline trimming cut 3 bases from V and 0 bases from J; bases unmatched to any gene: 5. The germline CDR1 and CDR2 sequences are SGHRS and YFSETQ. The CDR3 totals 16 residues. The CDR3 loop reads CASSSQGLAASYEQYF. The CDR3 DNA is TGCGCCAGCAGCTCGCAGGGACTAGCGGCCTCCTACGAGCAGTACTTC.

V usage is TRBV14 and J usage is TRBJ2-5, with 10 bases lining up with TRBD2. The trim removed 1 base at V and 1 base at J, leaving 6 bases unmatched. The CDR3 consists of 17 residues. Germline CDR1 is SGHDN and CDR2 is FVKESK. CDR3 sequence: CASSQARTSGSQETQYF. The CDR3 coding sequence is TGTGCCAGCAGCCAAGCCCGGACTAGCGGATCCCAAGAGACCCAGTACTTC.

This clone was observed a few times. The rearrangement links TRBV18 to TRBJ1-2, with 9 bases that match TRBD1. V was pared by 6 bases and J by 1 base, with 9 bases of the junction left unmatched. CDR3 size: 16 residues. CDR1 and CDR2 from the germline V gene are KGHSH and LQKENI. CDR3 nucleotides: TGTGCCAGCTCTCGGGACAGGGCTTCTGTTAACTATGGCTACACCTTC. This codes for CASSRDRASVNYGYTF.

This clone came up once. V is TRBV7-8 and J is TRBJ2-4, with 7 bases matching TRBD1. The CDR3 runs to 15 residues. J lost 7 bases, V lost 5 bases, and 11 bases had no gene match. Germline V lookup: CDR1 SGHVS, CDR2 FQNEAQ. The CDR3, as DNA: TGTGCCAGCAGCCGAGCCGGCACAGGGGCCAACATTCAGTACTTC. This gives the protein CASSRAGTGANIQYF. Full variable domain (missing parts from reference TRBV7-8 and TRBJ2-4): GAGVSQSPRYKVAKRGQDVALRCDPISGHVSLFWYQQALGQGPEFLTYFQNEAQLDKSGLPSDRFFAERPEGSVSTLKIQRTQQEDSAVYLCASSRAGTGANIQYFGAGTRLSVL.

The rearrangement joins TRBV2 to TRBJ1-3; D is undetermined. Trimming shortened V by 6 bases and J by 2 bases, and 5 bases separated the two germline ends. Germline lookup yields CDR1 SNHLY and CDR2 FYNNEI. There are 12 residues in the CDR3. DNA for the CDR3: TGTGCCAGCAGGGCGGCTGGAAACACCATATATTTT. This encodes CASRAAGNTIYF.

The rearrangement uses TRBV29-1 and TRBJ2-3, with TRBD2 matching 13 bases. The V and J ends lost 8 bases and 2 bases, in that order; junction bases with no gene match: 4. The CDR3 totals 14 residues. CDR1 and CDR2 from the germline V gene are SQVTM and ANQGSEA. For the CDR3, the DNA is TGCAGCACTAGCGGGAGGGTAGACACAGATACGCAGTATTTT. It yields the protein CSTSGRVDTDTQYF.

The chain is built from TRBV12-5 and TRBJ2-6; D is possibly TRBD1 (6 bases). The CDR3 contains 16 residues. The V end lost 6 bases, the J end lost 0 bases, and 12 bases lay between the germline ends. Germline V gene lookup returns CDR1 LGHNT and CDR2 FRNRAP. CDR3 sequence reads: CASGRGGLSGANVLTF. In DNA, the CDR3 is TGTGCTAGTGGCAGGGGCGGACTCTCTGGGGCCAACGTCCTGACTTTC.

The V call is TRBV7-8, the J call TRBJ1-1; 7 nucleotides agree with TRBD1. Germline lookup yields CDR1 SGHVS and CDR2 FQNEAQ. V lost 4 bases and J lost 7; bases outside the gene matches: 12. This CDR3 comprises 15 residues. The chain's CDR3 is CASSSERGQSIEAFF. The CDR3 region has the DNA TGTGCCAGCAGCTCAGAAAGGGGACAGTCGATTGAAGCTTTCTTT.

This clone has only a few counts. This chain uses TRBV3-1 (or the pseudogene TRBV3-2) with TRBJ1-1; a possible D gene is TRBD1 (6 bases). The CDR3 totals 12 residues. CDR1 and CDR2 (germline): LGHDT, YNNKEL (reference sequence). Deletions cut 6 bases from V and 7 bases from J, with 12 bases between. The CDR3 loop reads CASRLARGEAFF. CDR3 DNA: TGTGCCAGCAGACTCGCCAGGGGTGAAGCTTTCTTT.

This clone was seen only once. The chain uses TRBV5-5 and TRBJ1-4, with D maybe TRBD1 (6 bases). Trimming shortened V by 0 bases and J by 7 bases, and 13 bases separated the two germline ends. CDR3 size: 15 residues. Germline CDR1 reads SGHKS; CDR2 reads YYEKEE (reference sequence). CDR3 DNA sequence: TGTGCCAGCAGCTTGGAAGGGACACTGACTGAAAAACTGTTTTTT. Amino acid sequence: CASSLEGTLTEKLFF.

The J gene is TRBJ2-3, the V gene TRBV9, with 9 nucleotides matching TRBD1. The CDR3 runs 14 residues. The V gene's germline CDR1 is SGDLS and CDR2 YYNGEE. J was trimmed by 4 bases and V by 3 bases; bases with no gene match: 3. The CDR3 reads CASSGRTGADTQYF. For the CDR3, the DNA is TGTGCCAGCAGCGGTCGGACAGGGGCAGATACGCAGTATTTT. Together with reference TRBV9 and TRBJ2-3, the CDR3 gives the full variable domain: DSGVTQTPKHLITATGQRVTLRCSPRSGDLSVYWYQQSLDQGLQFLIQYYNGEERAKGNILERFSAQQFPDLHSELNLSSLELGDSALYFCASSGRTGADTQYFGPGTRLTVL.

The chain combines TRBV2 with TRBJ2-1; weak D call: TRBD1 (6 bases). This CDR3 has 15 amino acids. In germline, CDR1 is SNHLY, CDR2 FYNNEI. The V gene lost 8 bases and the J gene lost 4 bases, with 18 bases spanning the gap. The CDR3 nucleotides read TGTGCCAGCCGATTCCGGGACACTCCTTACAATGAGCAGTTCTTC. It codes for CASRFRDTPYNEQFF.

The V gene is TRBV5-4, the J gene TRBJ2-2, with 8 bases lining up with TRBD2. Germline values: CDR1 SGHNT, CDR2 YYREEE (reference sequence). Trimming at V came to 4 bases and at J to 4 bases, leaving 9 bases not matched to a gene. The CDR3 has 16 residues. CDR3 region: CASSPQAGATTGELFF. CDR3 DNA: TGTGCCAGCAGCCCTCAAGCGGGAGCCACCACCGGGGAGCTGTTTTTT. Using reference TRBV5-4 and TRBJ2-2 for the parts outside the CDR3, the full variable domain is ETGVTQSPTHLIKTRGQQVTLRCSSQSGHNTVSWYQQALGQGPQFIFQYYREEENGRGNFPPRFSGLQFPNYSSELNVNALELDDSALYLCASSPQAGATTGELFFGEGSRLTVL.

In this sample, this clone turned up a few times. V usage is TRBV6-5 and J usage is TRBJ1-2; D gene ambiguous. The CDR3 extends over 13 amino acids. Germline assignment: CDR1 MNHEY and CDR2 SVGAGI. Trimming took off 8 bases at V and 1 base at J, with 11 bases between the two ends. The CDR3 coding sequence is TGTGCCAGCCCGACACCAAGTAACTATGGCTACACCTTC. Protein sequence: CASPTPSNYGYTF.

This clone was counted a single time. The chain couples TRBV7-9 to TRBJ1-1; D is undetermined. The length of the CDR3 is 13 residues. Trimming took off 3 bases at V and 1 base at J, with 6 bases between the two ends. The V gene's germline CDR1 is SEHNR and CDR2 FQNEAQ (reference sequence). Here the CDR3 DNA reads TGTGCCAGCAGCTTTGAGGGGAACACTGAAGCTTTCTTT. It specifies CASSFEGNTEAFF.

The chain carries TRBV12-3 or TRBV12-4 and TRBJ1-2, with 7 bases identical to TRBD1. With 5 bases clipped from V and 7 bases from J, the junction kept 7 bases outside the gene matches. The CDR3 is made up of 13 amino acids. The DNA for the CDR3 is TGTGCCAGCAGTCCGGGCACAGGGGCTGGCTACACCTTC. Translating it yields CASSPGTGAGYTF.

This clone was recorded a few times. V is TRBV2 and J is TRBJ1-2; TRBD1 is a possible D gene (5 bases). Trimming removed 10 bases at V and 0 bases at J, with 12 bases between. Germline-derived CDR1 and CDR2 are SNHLY and FYNNEI. CDR3 size: 13 residues. The CDR3 DNA sequence: TGTGCCACCCAAAAGGGGACTAACTATGGCTACACCTTC. It encodes CATQKGTNYGYTF.

A single count supports this clone. The V gene is TRBV25-1, the J gene TRBJ2-1; 8 nucleotides match TRBD2. V trimming: 2 bases; J trimming: 4 bases; junction bases outside the gene matches: 10. The CDR3 length is 17 residues. The germline CDR1 and CDR2 sequences are MGHDK and SYGVNS. CDR3 bases: TGTGCCAGCAGTGAACGGGATAGAGCGGGAGTTTACAATGAGCAGTTCTTC. Residues: CASSERDRAGVYNEQFF.

This clone was counted a few times. The gene calls are TRBV6-5 and TRBJ2-1; the match to TRBD2 covers 7 bases. The CDR3 length is 15 residues. Germline V gene lookup returns CDR1 MNHEY and CDR2 SVGAGI. J was trimmed by 4 bases and V by 6 bases; bases with no gene match: 9. CDR3 amino acids: CASRYRDYQYNEQFF. The CDR3 DNA follows: TGTGCCAGCAGGTACCGGGACTACCAATACAATGAGCAGTTCTTC.

This clone was counted ten times or more. The rearrangement uses TRBV5-1 and TRBJ2-1, with TRBD2 matching 7 bases. This CDR3 comprises 16 residues. In germline, CDR1 is SGHRS, CDR2 YFSETQ. J was trimmed by 1 base and V by 0 bases; bases with no gene match: 4. In DNA form, the CDR3 reads TGCGCCAGCAGCTTGGATGTGGGAGGGTCCTACAATGAGCAGTTCTTC. Amino acids: CASSLDVGGSYNEQFF.

This chain uses TRBV2 with TRBJ1-3; 7 bases match TRBD1. CDR1 and CDR2 from the germline V gene are SNHLY and FYNNEI. The CDR3 contains 13 residues. With V trimmed by 9 bases and J by 4 bases, 6 bases remained unmatched. CDR3 bases: TGTGCCAGTACTCGGGACAGAGGAAACACCATATATTTT. Protein sequence: CASTRDRGNTIYF.

This rearrangement joins TRBV2 to TRBJ1-5; TRBD1 aligns across 8 bases. V gave up 7 bases and J gave up 3 bases; unmatched junction bases: 8. From germline, CDR1 is SNHLY and CDR2 FYNNEI. CDR3 length: 15 amino acids. The CDR3 sequence is CASTWDRSPNQPQHF. The CDR3 coding sequence is TGTGCCAGCACTTGGGACAGGAGCCCCAATCAGCCCCAGCATTTT.

This clone was seen only once. The rearrangement uses TRBV30 and TRBJ2-1, with TRBD2 matching over 8 bases. Germline-derived CDR1 and CDR2 are GTSNPN and SVGIG (reference sequence). Trimming removed 8 bases from V and 7 bases from J; junction bases left unmatched: 13. There are 14 residues in the CDR3. CDR3 in amino acids: CALSPGLEGNEQFF. CDR3 sequence (DNA): TGTGCCCTCTCCCCGGGACTAGAAGGAAATGAGCAGTTCTTC. Supplemented by reference TRBV30 and TRBJ2-1, the full variable domain reads SQTIHQWPATLVQPVGSPLSLECTVEGTSNPNLYWYRQAAGRGLQLLFYSVGIGQISSEVPQNLSASRPQDRQFILSSKKLLLSDSGFYLCALSPGLEGNEQFFGPGTRLTVL.

This clone was found once. The J gene is TRBJ2-3, the V gene TRBV9; D uncertain. CDR3 size: 16 residues. Germline V gives CDR1 SGDLS, CDR2 YYNGEE. V was cut by 4 bases and J by 3 bases, with 18 bases left in between. CDR3 coding DNA: TGTGCCAGCAGCCCCTCAAAAGAAGCTCGGACAGATACGCAGTATTTT. Amino acids: CASSPSKEARTDTQYF. The full variable domain, completed using reference TRBV9 and TRBJ2-3, is DSGVTQTPKHLITATGQRVTLRCSPRSGDLSVYWYQQSLDQGLQFLIQYYNGEERAKGNILERFSAQQFPDLHSELNLSSLELGDSALYFCASSPSKEARTDTQYFGPGTRLTVL.

The chain combines TRBV7-9 with TRBJ1-5; D is unresolved. The CDR3 totals 17 residues. CDR1 SEHNR and CDR2 FQNEAQ come from the germline V gene (reference sequence). Trimming left V 1 base short and J 0 bases short, with 13 bases between. The CDR3 DNA reads TGTGCCAGCAGCTTAGTAGCGTCAGCAGATAGCAATCAGCCCCAGCATTTT. The encoded protein is CASSLVASADSNQPQHF.

V is TRBV27 and J is TRBJ2-5, with 10 nucleotides matching TRBD2. The CDR3 runs to 14 residues. The V gene's germline CDR1 is MNHEY and CDR2 SMNVEV (reference sequence). The junction had 10 bases not matched to a gene; V was cut back by 9 bases and J by 6 bases. The CDR3 sequence: CARCPSGSPKTQYF. Written as DNA, the CDR3 is TGTGCCAGGTGCCCTAGCGGGAGTCCAAAGACCCAGTACTTC.

V gene TRBV7-9 combines with J gene TRBJ1-2; 7 positions match TRBD1. The CDR3 runs 14 residues. The germline V gene has CDR1 SEHNR and CDR2 FQNEAQ (reference sequence). Trimming took 1 base from V and 6 from J; bases not matched to a gene: 5. CDR3 DNA: TGTGCCAGCAGCTTAGATGAGGGGGCAAATGGCTACACCTTC. It encodes CASSLDEGANGYTF.

The chain uses TRBV3-1 (or the pseudogene TRBV3-2) and TRBJ2-7, with D possibly TRBD1 on 6 matching bases. Germline loops: CDR1 LGHDT, CDR2 YNNKEL (reference sequence). The CDR3 totals 13 residues. With 6 bases removed from V and 6 bases from J, the gap between germline ends came to 15 bases. The CDR3 sequence: CASRRNREGEQYF. The CDR3, as DNA: TGTGCCAGCAGGAGAAACAGGGAAGGCGAGCAGTACTTC.

The count of this clone is one. The chain couples TRBV4-3 to TRBJ1-5, with D hard to call. The CDR3 runs 15 residues. Looked up from germline, CDR1 is LGHNA and CDR2 is YSLEER. V gave up 2 bases and J gave up 2 bases, with 10 bases separating them. CDR3 bases: TGCGCCAGCAGCCAATCTCGAGGAGGCAATCAGCCCCAGCATTTT. It codes for CASSQSRGGNQPQHF.